The source of this T cell receptor beta chain is a study of OX40 agonist ivuxolimab in advanced cancers. Study summary: Ivuxolimab is an agonistic anti-OX40 (CD134) antibody, and patients were treated with it. A diagnosis of hepatocellular carcinoma, melanoma, renal cell or head and neck cancer was present in dose-escalation patients.

This clone has more than one count but fewer than ten. Produced via immunoSEQ multiplex PCR; TCRdb's table is partial and in-frame only. The table includes nearly 80,000 clones, around 90% detected once. The source material was CD4+ or CD8+ T cells sorted from blood, sampled in a trial of the OX40 agonist ivuxolimab. The receptor was derived from an adult with an advanced solid tumor such as melanoma, head and neck, liver or kidney cancer.

CDR3 residues: CASSQTGVEQYV. The CDR3 DNA follows: TGTGCCAGCAGCCAAACAGGTGTTGAGCAGTACGTC. This sequence joins TRBV14 and TRBJ2-7; D might be TRBD1 (5 bases). V lost 2 bases and J 7 bases, leaving 9 bases between the germline ends. The CDR3 runs to 12 residues. CDR1 SGHDN and CDR2 FVKESK come from the germline V gene.